This T cell receptor beta chain emerged from a study of T cell responses to AZD1222 COVID-19 vaccine (dated by TCRdb to the early 2020s). With respect to the entire study: AZD1222 recipients whose second dose came at about 4 weeks and those whose second dose came at about 12 weeks were combined into one group, since spike-specific TCR depth and breadth did not differ between the two schedules. A total of 230 or so trial participants underwent TCR sequencing, of whom 200 to 220 received two doses of AZD1222 and about 25 received two doses of the MenACWY control vaccine. Trial participants were enrolled into age subgroups of 18-55, 56-69 and 70-plus years, which contained 148, 28 and 57 TCR-sequenced participants, respectively. Here is what the overall study found, with its caveats: The 56-69-year group was small, and its depth increase did not reach significance, likely because of low power. Most participants were white British and females outnumbered males, and the authors suggested that clonal diversity may have been underestimated. No day 14 peak-response samples were available, so repertoires were characterized only after the peak T cell response. Spike-specific TCR breadth and depth rose significantly after two AZD1222 doses compared with day 0 and with MenACWY recipients. Conclusions about previously exposed vaccinees are limited because only five or six AZD1222 recipients were SARS-CoV-2 seropositive at baseline. Vaccine-associated CD4 TCRs spanned the whole spike protein, with dominant responses in regions 160-218 and 743-854. Reportedly, close to half of the unique spike-specific TCRs recognized epitopes lying outside the regions that are mutated in the B.1.351 and B.1.1.7 variants.

In light of the paper, this sample's time point label describes: baseline before first vaccination. Vaccinee samples came from UK trials COV001 and COV002, including a single-blind randomized controlled phase 2/3 trial of AZD1222 (ChAdOx1 nCoV-19) in healthy adults. For TCRbeta chain sequencing, PBMC samples were collected from trial participants at day 0 and at day 28 after the second dose. From the cysteine through the phenylalanine, the CDR3 covers 15 amino acids. The DNA shown is the 45-base CDR3, in frame from base 1. The germline V gene (reference sequence) provides CDR1 GTSNPN and CDR2 SVGIG. V sheds 0 bases and J sheds 0 bases, leaving 11 bases between their ends. As regards this clone: Its antigen is not yet known. There are no base qualities to consult, and no much larger clone falls within one base.

The CDR3 regions of human TCRbeta chains were analyzed by immunosequencing. On the authors' methods: TCRs in the repertoires were compared against a reference library of SARS-CoV-2-specific TCRs that had been generated with the MIRA antigen-specificity platform. Breadth was defined as the fraction of unique TCRs that were SARS-CoV-2-associated. Depth was defined as the fraction of total T cells that were SARS-CoV-2-associated. Using the MIRA data, each spike-specific TCR was mapped to the spike region that the TCR reacts to and placed in a CD4 or CD8 class. Log10-transformed breadth and depth values were compared by one-way ANOVA with Sidak's multiple comparisons tests. TCRdb obtained this table from immuneACCESS and retained in-frame rearrangements with V and J assigned. These tables miss some clones; where compared with another copy, unresolved V genes account for less than half of the shortfall, and the remainder is unexplained. For V, J and clone size, that table is used; D and trimming come from the DNA. The sample table lists approximately 130,000 clones, 90% of them with a count of one. The leading ten clones occupy 1.5% to 2% of the sample.

This specimen was peripheral blood, taken on day 0 of AZD1222 vaccination. The sequence links TRBV30 to TRBJ1-1, with the D gene too uncertain to name. The receptor comes from an adult in good health. The CDR3 protein: CAWSVLSSMNTEAFF. The DNA is as follows: TGTGCCTGGAGTGTACTCAGCTCAATGAACACTGAAGCTTTCTTT.